This T cell receptor (beta chain) was sequenced in a study of T cell repertoires in cytomegalovirus infection. The CDR3 loop spans 16 amino acids. Trimming cost V 3 bases and J 1 base, with 14 bases left between them. TCRdb itself ran the reads through MiXCR, one entry per CDR3 protein. The table shows just over 450,000 distinct CDR3 sequences, with 40% to 50% occurring only once. A remark on this clonotype: Its antigen is unidentified.

This material consisted of cultured PBMCs, taken from culture after CMV antigen stimulation. This receptor was identified in a human donor in good health (CMV status not recorded). Some clones in this sample may be carry-over from other donors' samples. The chain carries TRBV12-3 or TRBV12-4 and TRBJ2-3, with D possibly being TRBD2 (7 bases). CDR3 loop: CASSFAGAAGTDTQYF. CDR3 bases: TGTGCCAGCAGTTTCGCGGGGGCCGCAGGCACAGATACGCAGTATTTT.